This entry features one TCR beta chain sequence. Its antigen remains unknown. The sample originates from a study of OX40 agonist ivuxolimab in advanced cancers. Overall study findings and caveats: Some nonresponders additionally presented with little normalized T-cell clonal expansion.

The germline V gene has CDR1 MNHNS and CDR2 SASEGT. V lost 4 bases, J lost 1 base, and 11 bases lay in between. CDR3 length equals 14 residues. Sequenced by immunoSEQ multiplex PCR; TCRdb stores in-frame clones only, minus some. The table has 70,000 or so clones, around 87% seen once. The sequence was obtained from an adult with an advanced solid tumor such as melanoma, head and neck, liver or kidney cancer. The specimen comprised CD4+ or CD8+ T cells sorted from blood, sampled in a trial of the OX40 agonist ivuxolimab. The chain has TRBV6-1 and TRBJ2-7; no reliable D call. The CDR3 region has the DNA TGTGCCAGCAGTGTTGTCCCCTCTTCCTACGAGCAGTACTTC. It specifies CASSVVPSSYEQYF.